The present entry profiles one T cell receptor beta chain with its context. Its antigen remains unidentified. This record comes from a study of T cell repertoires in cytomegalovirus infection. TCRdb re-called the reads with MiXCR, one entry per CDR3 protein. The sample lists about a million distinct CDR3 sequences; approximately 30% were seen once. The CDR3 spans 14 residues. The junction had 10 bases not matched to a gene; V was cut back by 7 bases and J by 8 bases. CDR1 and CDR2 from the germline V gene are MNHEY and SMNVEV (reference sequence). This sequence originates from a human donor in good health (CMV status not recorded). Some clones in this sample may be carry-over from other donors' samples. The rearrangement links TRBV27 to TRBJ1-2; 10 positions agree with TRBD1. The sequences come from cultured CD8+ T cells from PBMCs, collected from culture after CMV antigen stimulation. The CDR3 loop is CASTPGTGAGGYTF. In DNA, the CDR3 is TGTGCCAGCACCCCCGGGACAGGGGCGGGGGGCTACACCTTC.